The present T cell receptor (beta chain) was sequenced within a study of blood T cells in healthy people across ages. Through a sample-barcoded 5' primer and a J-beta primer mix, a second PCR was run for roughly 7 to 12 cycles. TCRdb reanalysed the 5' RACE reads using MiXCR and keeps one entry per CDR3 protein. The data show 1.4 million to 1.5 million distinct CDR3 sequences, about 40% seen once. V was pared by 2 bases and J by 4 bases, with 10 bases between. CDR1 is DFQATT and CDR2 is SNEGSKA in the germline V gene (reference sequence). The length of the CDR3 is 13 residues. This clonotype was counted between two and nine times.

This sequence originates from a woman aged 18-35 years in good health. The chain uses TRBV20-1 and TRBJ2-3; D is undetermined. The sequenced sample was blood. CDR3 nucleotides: TGCAGTGCTAGATGGAGCTCCGCAGATACGCAGTATTTT. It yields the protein CSARWSSADTQYF.